Presented here are 6 T cell receptor beta chains from one specimen sequenced in a study of cytomegalovirus exposure and HLA in healthy donors. Use of 60 Vbeta and 13 Jbeta primers characterized the PCR. Method: immunoSEQ multiplex PCR; TCRdb's copy keeps in-frame clones and lacks some. The table has 130,000 or so clones, about 62% seen once; the top ten hold under 9.5%. Sequenced input: PBMCs. The source is a woman in her thirties or forties in good health and CMV-seropositive.

In its sample, this clone was seen a few times. The chain carries TRBV27 and TRBJ1-1, with D perhaps matching TRBD1 (5 bases). Germline V lookup: CDR1 MNHEY, CDR2 SMNVEV (reference sequence). V lost 1 base, J lost 0 bases, and 9 bases lay in between. The CDR3 runs 15 residues. In DNA form, the CDR3 reads TGTGCCAGCAGTTTATGGGGGGAGATGAACACTGAAGCTTTCTTT. Translated, it gives CASSLWGEMNTEAFF.

CDR3 region: CASSAAASGSRNEQFF. CDR3 DNA: TGTGCCAGTAGTGCCGCGGCGAGCGGGAGCCGCAATGAGCAGTTCTTC. The gene calls are TRBV19 and TRBJ2-1, with 8 bases identical to TRBD2. The V and J ends lost 5 bases and 6 bases, in that order; junction bases with no gene match: 12. This CDR3 is built from 16 residues. Germline CDR1 reads LNHDA; CDR2 reads SQIVND (reference sequence).

The V gene is TRBV7-9, the J gene TRBJ2-5, with TRBD1 matching over 7 bases. The CDR3 contains 13 residues. Germline V gene data show CDR1 as SEHNR and CDR2 as FQNEAQ (reference sequence). Trimming took 5 bases from V and 6 from J; bases not matched to a gene: 6. DNA for the CDR3: TGTGCCAGCAGCCCGGACAGGTCCCAGACCCAGTACTTC. Translated: CASSPDRSQTQYF.

This clone appeared a few times. The chain recombines TRBV7-8 with TRBJ2-7; a possible D gene is TRBD1 (6 bases). Trimming pared 5 bases from V and 2 bases from J, leaving 16 bases between. Germline V gene data show CDR1 as SGHVS and CDR2 as FQNEAQ. This CDR3 has 15 residues. As DNA, the CDR3 is TGTGCCAGCAGCCTCTCCGGGACAATAACCTACGAGCAGTACTTC. This codes for CASSLSGTITYEQYF.

The V call is TRBV28, the J call TRBJ1-5, with 7 positions matching TRBD1. This CDR3 has 12 residues. CDR1 and CDR2 from the germline V gene are MDHEN and SYDVKM. The CDR3 spells CLTNRGSQPQHF. The CDR3 DNA reads as TGTCTAACAAACAGGGGAAGTCAGCCCCAGCATTTT. The full variable domain, completed using reference TRBV28 and TRBJ1-5, is DVKVTQSSRYLVKRTGEKVFLECVQDMDHENMFWYRQDPGLGLRLIYFSYDVKMKEKGDIPEGYSVSREKKERFSLILESASTNQTSMYLCLTNRGSQPQHFGDGTRLSIL.

CDR3 nucleotide sequence: TGTGCCAGCAGCTTAACGGACAGTTTGAACACTGAAGCTTTCTTT. Amino acid sequence: CASSLTDSLNTEAFF. V and J are TRBV7-8 and TRBJ1-1; weak D call: TRBD1 (6 bases). V gave up 2 bases and J gave up 0 bases, with 10 bases separating them. Germline V CDR1 and CDR2: SGHVS, FQNEAQ. The length of the CDR3 is 15 residues.